These T cell receptor beta chains were read from a single sample in a study of T-cell reconstitution after alpha-beta-depleted transplantation in children. One entry per CDR3 protein results from TCRdb running MiXCR on the PCR reads. The sample lists 600,000 to 700,000 distinct CDR3 sequences, around 17% occurring once. Specimen: PBMCs from the stem cell graft donor, collected from the stem cell graft. Every receptor here comes from a human donor who donated a stem cell graft to a child with acute myeloid leukemia. Each CDR3 is given with its conserved first and last residue. A D gene is named only where the DNA matches it firmly. Size is omitted from some rows. Given values are once, few, many or a class for expanded clones.

D gene,J gene,V gene,clone size,CDR3 DNA,CDR3 protein
NA,TRBJ2-7,TRBV6-2/TRBV6-3,few,TGTGCCAGCACCCCGGCCCTCACTTCGGAGCAGTACTTC,CASTPALTSEQYF
TRBD2,TRBJ2-1,TRBV12-3/TRBV12-4,few,TGTGCCAGCAGTTTGGCTAGCGGGGGGAGCTCCTACAATGAGCAGTTCTTC,CASSLASGGSSYNEQFF
NA,TRBJ2-3,TRBV7-2,many,TGTGCCAGCAGCTTAGTCGACGGGGCAGATACGCAGTATTTT,CASSLVDGADTQYF
TRBD2,TRBJ2-1,TRBV10-3,many,TGTGCCATCATGGGGGGGAGCTCCTACAATGAGCAGTTCTTC,CAIMGGSSYNEQFF
NA,TRBJ2-3,TRBV5-1,many,TGCGCCAGCAGCCCCGAGGGCAGCACAGATACGCAGTATTTT,CASSPEGSTDTQYF
TRBD1,TRBJ1-5,TRBV5-5,many,TGTGCCAGCAGAGCCGGGACAGGGCTAAATCCTAGCAATCAGCCCCAGCATTTT,CASRAGTGLNPSNQPQHF
NA,TRBJ2-7,TRBV12-3/TRBV12-4,NA,TGTGCCAGCAGTTTAAAGAGGACATACGAGCAGTACTTC,CASSLKRTYEQYF
TRBD1,TRBJ1-1,TRBV4-1,few,TGCGCCAGCAGCCAAGAACCGTCGGACAGGGCGGGAAACACTGAAGCTTTCTTT,CASSQEPSDRAGNTEAFF
TRBD1,TRBJ2-1,TRBV6-6,NA,TGTGCCAGCGGACCCCGGGACAGTGAGTTCTTC,CASGPRDSEFF
NA,TRBJ1-1,TRBV6-6,many,TGTGCCAGCAGTTACTCGCCGAGCACTGAAGCTTTCTTT,CASSYSPSTEAFF
NA,TRBJ2-1,TRBV6-5,many,TGTGCCAGCAGTTCCCAACTGGCTCAGTTCTTC,CASSSQLAQFF